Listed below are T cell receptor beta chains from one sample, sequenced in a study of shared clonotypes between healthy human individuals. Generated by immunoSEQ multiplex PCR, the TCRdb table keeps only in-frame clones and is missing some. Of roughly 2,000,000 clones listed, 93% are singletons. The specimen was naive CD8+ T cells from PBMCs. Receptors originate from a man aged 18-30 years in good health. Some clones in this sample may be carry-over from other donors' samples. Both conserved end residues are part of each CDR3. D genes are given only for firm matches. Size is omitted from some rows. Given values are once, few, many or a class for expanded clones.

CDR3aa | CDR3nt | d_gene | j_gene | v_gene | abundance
CASSSRDSSGANVLTF | TGTGCCAGCAGCTCACGGGACAGCTCTGGGGCCAACGTCCTGACTTTC | TRBD1 | TRBJ2-6 | TRBV7-8 | .
CAWSVKGTSIYSNQPQHF | TGTGCCTGGAGTGTAAAGGGGACAAGCATTTATAGCAATCAGCCCCAGCATTTT | . | TRBJ1-5 | TRBV30 | .
CASSLPGDGSGANVLTF | TGTGCCAGCAGCCTGCCAGGGGATGGGTCTGGGGCCAACGTCCTGACTTTC | . | TRBJ2-6 | TRBV28 | .
CASWVDRGSHIQYF | TGTGCCAGCTGGGTGGACAGGGGAAGCCACATTCAGTACTTC | TRBD1 | TRBJ2-4 | TRBV6-6 | .
CSVELGIYGYTF | TGCAGCGTTGAGTTGGGAATCTATGGCTACACCTTC | . | TRBJ1-2 | TRBV29-1 | .
CASSEGGLTPYEQYF | TGTGCCAGCAGTGAAGGCGGGCTTACTCCCTACGAGCAGTACTTC | . | TRBJ2-7 | TRBV2 | .
CASSLGTGVYNEQFF | TGTGCCAGTAGTCTTGGGACAGGGGTCTACAATGAGCAGTTCTTC | TRBD1 | TRBJ2-1 | TRBV19 | .
CASSYPLNTEAFF | TGTGCCAGCAGTTATCCATTGAACACTGAAGCTTTCTTT | . | TRBJ1-1 | TRBV28 | once
CASSPGTESYEQYF | TGCGCCAGCAGCCCCGGGACAGAATCCTACGAGCAGTACTTC | TRBD1 | TRBJ2-7 | TRBV4-1 | .
CASSQFSTGDEKLFF | TGTGCCAGCAGCCAATTTTCGACGGGGGATGAAAAACTGTTTTTT | . | TRBJ1-4 | TRBV14 | .
CASSFSPGELFF | TGTGCCAGCAGCTTTAGCCCCGGGGAGCTGTTTTTT | . | TRBJ2-2 | TRBV5-6 | .
CASSSRGQGYNEQFF | TGTGCCAGCAGTTCGAGGGGACAGGGGTATAATGAGCAGTTCTTC | TRBD1 | TRBJ2-1 | TRBV11-2 | .
CASSLGRGGYEQYF | TGTGCCAGCAGCTTAGGACGGGGTGGGTACGAGCAGTACTTC | . | TRBJ2-7 | TRBV11-2 | .
CAISESGLATEAFF | TGTGCCATCAGTGAATCCGGCTTGGCCACTGAAGCTTTCTTT | . | TRBJ1-1 | TRBV10-3 | .
CASSGTGGGRQPQHF | TGTGCCAGCAGCGGGACAGGGGGTGGTAGGCAGCCCCAGCATTTT | TRBD1 | TRBJ1-5 | TRBV2 | .
CASSLLSGGRIPYEQYF | TGTGCCAGCAGTTTATTAAGTGGCGGGAGGATCCCCTACGAGCAGTACTTC | TRBD2 | TRBJ2-7 | TRBV27 | .
CASSLGPGPHEAFF | TGTGCCAGCAGCTTAGGTCCGGGCCCCCACGAAGCTTTCTTT | . | TRBJ1-1 | TRBV7-9 | .
CASSLDGGQGNIQYF | TGTGCCAGCAGCTTAGATGGGGGACAGGGAAACATTCAGTACTTC | TRBD1 | TRBJ2-4 | TRBV7-8 | .
CASSPDGGAIREQYF | TGTGCCAGCAGCCCCGATGGGGGCGCGATTCGCGAGCAGTACTTC | . | TRBJ2-7 | TRBV5-8 | .
CASSVLRGATDTQYF | TGTGCCAGCAGTGTCCTCCGGGGCGCAACAGATACGCAGTATTTT | . | TRBJ2-3 | TRBV6-5 | .
CASSFPSNDYNEQFF | TGTGCCAGCAGTTTCCCTAGCAATGACTACAATGAGCAGTTCTTC | . | TRBJ2-1 | TRBV28 | .
CASGASSYNEQFF | TGTGCCAGCGGGGCTAGCTCCTACAATGAGCAGTTCTTC | . | TRBJ2-1 | TRBV27 | .
CASSTGRNSYEQYF | TGTGCCAGCAGCACTGGGAGGAACTCCTACGAGCAGTACTTC | . | TRBJ2-7 | TRBV13 | .
CASSLGRTVLPNEQYF | TGTGCCAGCAGCTTAGGACGGACAGTCCTTCCTAACGAGCAGTACTTC | . | TRBJ2-7 | TRBV13 | .
CASSWNARGTQYF | TGCGCCAGCAGCTGGAACGCAAGGGGGACCCAGTACTTC | . | TRBJ2-5 | TRBV5-1 | .
CASSTGTGPDKQYF | TGTGCCAGCAGCACCGGGACAGGGCCAGACAAGCAGTACTTC | TRBD1 | TRBJ2-7 | TRBV13 | once
CASSERPRETFF | TGTGCCAGCAGTGAACGGCCCCGGGAGACTTTCTTT | . | TRBJ1-1 | TRBV2 | once
CASRPQAGPYNEQFF | TGTGCCAGCAGACCCCAAGCGGGACCCTACAATGAGCAGTTCTTC | TRBD2 | TRBJ2-1 | TRBV6-5 | .
CASSLWGVMNTEAFF | TGTGCCAGCAGCTTATGGGGGGTAATGAACACTGAAGCTTTCTTT | . | TRBJ1-1 | TRBV13 | .
CASSPPLAGEGEQYF | TGTGCCAGCAGTCCGCCCTTAGCGGGAGAAGGCGAGCAGTACTTC | TRBD2 | TRBJ2-7 | TRBV27 | once
CASSGRDRGYEQYF | TGTGCCAGTAGTGGACGGGACAGAGGATACGAGCAGTACTTC | TRBD1 | TRBJ2-7 | TRBV19 | once
CASSSRTSGQETQYF | TGCGCCAGCAGCTCTAGGACTAGCGGCCAAGAGACCCAGTACTTC | TRBD2 | TRBJ2-5 | TRBV5-1 | .
CASSSLDKGYEGYTF | TGTGCCAGCAGTTCCCTCGACAAGGGGTACGAGGGCTACACCTTC | . | TRBJ1-2 | TRBV28 | few
CASSLPTSGISFNEQFF | TGTGCCAGCAGCTTGCCGACTAGCGGGATAAGTTTCAATGAGCAGTTCTTC | TRBD2 | TRBJ2-1 | TRBV7-2 | once
CASSLHPYEQYF | TGTGCCAGCAGCCTACACCCCTACGAGCAGTACTTC | . | TRBJ2-7 | TRBV7-9 | .
CASSFTGDSGNTIYF | TGTGCCAGCAGTTTCACAGGGGACTCTGGAAACACCATATATTTT | TRBD1 | TRBJ1-3 | TRBV27 | .
CASRDAGQGTEAFF | TGTGCCAGCAGGGATGCGGGACAGGGGACCGAAGCTTTCTTT | TRBD1 | TRBJ1-1 | TRBV7-3 | .
CASNRERESTDTQYF | TGTGCCAGCAACAGGGAGCGGGAGAGCACAGATACGCAGTATTTT | TRBD2 | TRBJ2-3 | TRBV27 | .
CASSIMGRGTTDTQYF | TGTGCCAGTAGTATAATGGGGAGGGGGACCACAGATACGCAGTATTTT | . | TRBJ2-3 | TRBV19 | .
CASSEVLAGGASFNEQFF | TGTGCCAGCAGTGAGGTACTAGCGGGAGGAGCGAGTTTCAATGAGCAGTTCTTC | TRBD2 | TRBJ2-1 | TRBV2 | .
CASSLASGRYSEQFF | TGCGCCAGCAGCTTGGCTAGCGGGAGGTACTCTGAGCAGTTCTTC | TRBD2 | TRBJ2-1 | TRBV5-1 | once
CASSRGSYNSPLHF | TGTGCCAGCAGCCGGGGGTCCTATAATTCACCCCTCCACTTT | . | TRBJ1-6 | TRBV5-6 | few
CASSQGVLAGTDTQYF | TGCGCCAGCAGCCAAGGGGTCCTAGCGGGGACAGATACGCAGTATTTT | TRBD2 | TRBJ2-3 | TRBV4-3 | once
CASRGLGTDTQYF | TGCGCCAGCAGGGGACTAGGCACAGATACGCAGTATTTT | TRBD2 | TRBJ2-3 | TRBV5-1 | .
CASSETGGQETQYF | TGTGCCAGCAGTGAAACAGGGGGGCAAGAGACCCAGTACTTC | TRBD1 | TRBJ2-5 | TRBV2 | .
CASSFGGGNMNTEAFF | TGTGCCAGCAGCTTTGGGGGAGGGAATATGAACACTGAAGCTTTCTTT | . | TRBJ1-1 | TRBV7-9 | .
CASSYTETYEQYF | TGTGCCAGCAGTTACACGGAGACCTACGAGCAGTACTTC | . | TRBJ2-7 | TRBV6-5 | .